These 28 T cell receptor beta chains originate from one sample sequenced in a study of T cell repertoires in cytomegalovirus infection (dated by TCRdb to about 2019). These reads were obtained on an Illumina HiSeq 1500. TCRdb reran the public reads through fastp at Q25 and MiXCR, keeping productive beta chains. Entries are consolidated by CDR3 protein sequence, retaining the most common genes and DNA. This sample has some 560,000 distinct CDR3 sequences in its table, and 40% of those were observed once. The ten largest clones take up around 48% of the sample. Explained via the paper, the treatment or condition label denotes: in vitro stimulation with specific CMV peptide epitopes to enrich CMV-specific T cells. The antigens of these receptors remain unknown. Material: cultured PBMCs, obtained from culture after CMV antigen stimulation. The receptors shown here come from a human donor in good health (CMV status not recorded). Some clones in this sample may be carry-over from other donors' samples.

This clonotype was picked up a small number of times. The chain uses TRBV7-2 and TRBJ2-2; a weak D match, TRBD2 (5 bases). The V gene lost 6 bases and the J gene lost 6 bases, with 17 bases spanning the gap. CDR1 is SGHTA and CDR2 is FQGNSA in the germline V gene. The CDR3 sequence is 15 residues long. CDR3 nucleotide sequence: TGTGCCAGCAGGGGAGTCGAGGAAATCGCCGGGGAGCTGTTTTTT. Its protein is CASRGVEEIAGELFF.

V and J are TRBV12-3 or TRBV12-4 and TRBJ2-5; the D gene is possibly TRBD2 (7 bases). Between the trimmed V and J ends, which lost 5 bases and 3 bases, there was a span of 16 bases. The CDR3 is made up of 15 amino acids. CDR3 DNA sequence: TGTGCCAGCAGTGCCTTCCGGGGGGCTAAAGAGACCCAGTACTTC. Amino acid sequence: CASSAFRGAKETQYF.

This clonotype was detected many times. The rearrangement joins TRBV7-2 to TRBJ1-1; TRBD1 aligns across 8 bases. V shed 3 bases and J 4 bases; nucleotides not matched to a gene: 1. Germline V gene sequence: CDR1 SGHTA, CDR2 FQGNSA. CDR3 length: 13 amino acids. The CDR3 DNA sequence: TGTGCCAGCAGCTTGGACAGGGTCACTGAAGCTTTCTTT. Its protein product is CASSLDRVTEAFF.

The chain carries TRBV7-2 and TRBJ2-7, with 7 bases that match TRBD2. CDR1 is SGHTA, CDR2 FQGNSA, per germline. V lost 5 bases and J lost 0; bases outside the gene matches: 10. The length of the CDR3 is 16 residues. The CDR3 DNA follows: TGTGCCAGCAGCCTGAAGGTGGCTAGCGGCTCCTACGAGCAGTACTTC. Protein product: CASSLKVASGSYEQYF. The full variable domain, its missing parts supplied by reference TRBV7-2 and TRBJ2-7, is GAGVSQSPSNKVTEKGKDVELRCDPISGHTALYWYRQSLGQGLEFLIYFQGNSAPDKSGLPSDRFSAERTGGSVSTLTIQRTQQEDSAVYLCASSLKVASGSYEQYFGPGTRLTVT.

This clonotype was found many times. The chain links TRBV7-2 to TRBJ2-7, with 9 positions matching TRBD2. The CDR3 loop spans 13 amino acids. The V segment lost 1 base and the J segment 5 bases; nucleotides outside the gene matches: 0. From germline, CDR1 is SGHTA and CDR2 FQGNSA. The CDR3 nucleotides are TGTGCCAGCAGCTTAGTAGCGGGAGACGAGCAGTACTTC. It is translated as CASSLVAGDEQYF. Complete variable domain (other parts from reference TRBV7-2 and TRBJ2-7): GAGVSQSPSNKVTEKGKDVELRCDPISGHTALYWYRQSLGQGLEFLIYFQGNSAPDKSGLPSDRFSAERTGGSVSTLTIQRTQQEDSAVYLCASSLVAGDEQYFGPGTRLTVT.

This clonotype occurred a few times. The V call is TRBV11-1, the J call TRBJ2-1; D possibly corresponds to TRBD2 (7 bases). V lost 2 bases to trimming and J lost 0 bases, with 11 bases between them. Germline assignment: CDR1 SGHAT and CDR2 FQDESV (reference sequence). This CDR3 is built from 16 residues. CDR3 in DNA: TGTGCCAGCAGCTTACGGGGGGCTAGCTCCTACAATGAGCAGTTCTTC. Protein: CASSLRGASSYNEQFF.

The sample holds a few counts of this clonotype. This sequence joins TRBV12-3 or TRBV12-4 and TRBJ2-7; 9 positions match TRBD2. Losses at the gene ends were 3 bases for V and 4 bases for J; bases not matched to a gene: 4. CDR3 length: 14 residues. CDR3 sequence reads: CASSFSGRRYEQYF. In DNA, the CDR3 is TGTGCCAGCAGTTTTAGCGGGAGACGGTACGAGCAGTACTTC.

In its sample, this clonotype was seen a few times. The chain recombines TRBV23-1 with TRBJ2-2; 8 positions agree with TRBD2. TRBV23-1 counts as an open reading frame of uncertain function. This CDR3 spans 14 amino acids. V trimming: 4 bases; J trimming: 7 bases; junction bases outside the gene matches: 5. The CDR3 loop reads CASSLLAGVGELFF. DNA of the CDR3: TGCGCCAGCAGTCTTCTAGCGGGTGTCGGGGAGCTGTTTTTT.

The CDR3 loop reads CASSILLEDEQFF. The CDR3, as DNA: TGTGCCAGTAGTATACTGTTGGAAGATGAGCAGTTCTTC. This chain links TRBV19 with TRBJ2-1, with D unresolved. Trimming stripped 2 bases from V and 8 bases from J, with 10 bases between. This CDR3 spans 13 amino acids. Germline V gene sequence: CDR1 LNHDA, CDR2 SQIVND (reference sequence).

This chain uses TRBV5-4 with TRBJ2-1; D is possibly TRBD1 or TRBD2 (6 bases each). CDR1 is SGHNT, CDR2 YYREEE, per germline (reference sequence). Trimming shortened V by 7 bases and J by 4 bases, and 21 bases separated the two germline ends. The CDR3 contains 16 residues. This CDR3 reads CASWGPGGTSYNEQFF. DNA of the CDR3: TGTGCCAGCTGGGGTCCAGGCGGGACATCTTACAATGAGCAGTTCTTC.

V gene TRBV12-3 or TRBV12-4 combines with J gene TRBJ1-4; tentative D call: TRBD1 (5 bases). This CDR3 spans 14 amino acids. V was trimmed by 1 base and J by 3 bases, leaving 6 bases between them. In DNA form, the CDR3 reads TGTGCCAGCAGTTTAGGGGGCCCTAATGAAAAACTGTTTTTT. Amino acids: CASSLGGPNEKLFF.

This clonotype was recorded a few times. The CDR3 sequence is CSASTGDTEAFF. The CDR3 DNA is TGCAGTGCTTCGACAGGCGACACTGAAGCTTTCTTT. The chain is built from TRBV20-1 and TRBJ1-1; tentatively, D is TRBD1 (6 bases). Germline-derived CDR1 and CDR2 are DFQATT and SNEGSKA (reference sequence). Deletions cut 5 bases from V and 3 bases from J, with 10 bases between. The CDR3 loop spans 12 amino acids.

The V gene is TRBV7-6, the J gene TRBJ2-3; 9 positions agree with TRBD2. The length of the CDR3 is 20 residues. J was trimmed by 4 bases and V by 5 bases; bases with no gene match: 22. Germline V gene data show CDR1 as SGHVS and CDR2 as FNYEAQ. This chain's CDR3 is CASSPPGGTSPPPSSDTQYF. In nucleotides, the CDR3 is TGTGCCAGCAGCCCCCCGGGGGGGACTAGCCCACCTCCCAGCTCAGATACGCAGTATTTT. Using reference TRBV7-6 and TRBJ2-3 for the parts outside the CDR3, the full variable domain is GAGVSQSPRYKVTKRGQDVALRCDPISGHVSLYWYRQALGQGPEFLTYFNYEAQQDKSGLPNDRFSAERPEGSISTLTIQRTEQRDSAMYRCASSPPGGTSPPPSSDTQYFGPGTRLTVL.

The CDR3 here is CASSLGRNTDTQYF. CDR3 nucleotides: TGTGCCAGCAGCTTAGGACGGAACACAGATACGCAGTATTTT. The chain combines TRBV7-3 with TRBJ2-3; no clear D gene. Germline V CDR1 and CDR2: SGHTA, FQGTGA. V was cut by 2 bases and J by 2 bases, with 8 bases left in between. This CDR3 region has 14 residues.

This clonotype was observed a handful of times. The chain recombines TRBV7-6 with TRBJ2-5, with 9 nucleotides matching TRBD2. This CDR3 has 19 amino acids. V shed 5 bases and J 4 bases; nucleotides not matched to a gene: 20. The germline V gene has CDR1 SGHVS and CDR2 FNYEAQ. The chain's CDR3 is CASSQHHLSGGGIGETQYF. In nucleotides, the CDR3 is TGTGCCAGCAGCCAACACCACCTTAGCGGGGGAGGTATCGGAGAGACCCAGTACTTC.

This chain connects TRBV4-3 to TRBJ1-4, with TRBD1 identical over 9 bases. The V and J ends lost 0 bases and 4 bases, in that order; junction bases with no gene match: 6. This CDR3 region has 17 residues. Germline V lookup: CDR1 LGHNA, CDR2 YSLEER. The CDR3 here is CASSQDPGQGINEKLFF. CDR3 nucleotide sequence: TGCGCCAGCAGCCAAGATCCGGGACAGGGAATTAATGAAAAACTGTTTTTT.

The chain has TRBV9 and TRBJ2-1; 10 bases are a match to TRBD2. V was pared by 0 bases and J by 5 bases, with 5 bases of the junction left unmatched. In germline, CDR1 is SGDLS, CDR2 YYNGEE. The CDR3 covers 16 residues. CDR3 protein: CASSVAGGLADNEQFF. The DNA for the CDR3 is TGTGCCAGCAGCGTAGCGGGAGGACTAGCGGACAATGAGCAGTTCTTC.

V is TRBV20-1 and J is TRBJ2-3, with D hard to call. The CDR3 length is 13 residues. V lost 5 bases, J lost 6 bases, and 15 bases lay in between. The germline gives CDR1 DFQATT, CDR2 SNEGSKA (reference sequence). The CDR3 DNA reads as TGCAGTGCTCGCAGTCTGGTGGCGGATACGCAGTATTTT. Translated, it gives CSARSLVADTQYF.

The J gene is TRBJ2-7, the V gene TRBV7-2; no definite D call. The V end lost 1 base, the J end lost 1 base, and 14 bases lay between the germline ends. The CDR3 loop spans 16 amino acids. The germline gives CDR1 SGHTA, CDR2 FQGNSA. DNA of the CDR3: TGTGCCAGCAGCTTAGGAGACGGGCGTCTATCCTACGAGCAGTACTTC. Translation: CASSLGDGRLSYEQYF.

The chain is built from TRBV12-3 or TRBV12-4 and TRBJ1-5, with D uncertain. The CDR3 contains 13 residues. V dropped 3 bases and J dropped 5 bases, with 8 bases sitting between them. The CDR3 loop reads CASSFGWDQPQHF. The CDR3 coding sequence is TGTGCCAGCAGTTTCGGTTGGGATCAGCCCCAGCATTTT.

V usage is TRBV19 and J usage is TRBJ2-5, with TRBD2 as a possible D gene (7 bases). V lost 3 bases and J 0 bases, leaving 14 bases between the germline ends. There are 16 residues in the CDR3. CDR1 is LNHDA and CDR2 is SQIVND in the germline V gene (reference sequence). In DNA, the CDR3 is TGTGCCAGTAGTATCGAGGGGAGGGGGAACCAAGAGACCCAGTACTTC. Translation gives CASSIEGRGNQETQYF.

This clonotype has only a few counts. V and J are TRBV12-3 or TRBV12-4 and TRBJ1-2; D is unresolved. V shed 4 bases and J shed 5 bases, with 14 bases lying between them. The CDR3 loop spans 14 amino acids. CDR3 protein: CASSSGGMGYGYTF. The CDR3 nucleotides are TGTGCCAGCAGTTCTGGAGGGATGGGGTATGGCTACACCTTC.

The chain recombines TRBV7-3 with TRBJ2-5; 8 bases are shared with TRBD1. The CDR3 spans 17 residues. The V gene's germline CDR1 is SGHTA and CDR2 FQGTGA. The J segment lost 3 bases and the V segment lost 4 bases, leaving 13 bases of the junction unmatched. CDR3 bases: TGTGCCAGCAGCTCACCTGGGCGGACAGGGTTTGAAGAGACCCAGTACTTC. Translated: CASSSPGRTGFEETQYF.

In its sample, this clonotype was seen a few times. The CDR3 DNA sequence: TGTGCCAGCTCACCACCAAGCGGAGTCACAGATACGCAGTATTTT. Its translation is CASSPPSGVTDTQYF. This chain links TRBV18 with TRBJ2-3; possible D gene TRBD2, 5 bases. This CDR3 spans 15 amino acids. Germline loops: CDR1 KGHSH, CDR2 LQKENI. Trimming removed 0 bases at V and 2 bases at J, with 9 bases between.

The chain has TRBV6-1 and TRBJ2-7; D might be TRBD1 or TRBD2, each matching 5 bases. V was shortened by 6 bases and J by 3 bases, with 21 bases between the two germline ends. The germline V gene encodes CDR1 MNHNS and CDR2 SASEGT. The CDR3 consists of 16 residues. The CDR3 nucleotides read TGTGCCAGCAGCACAAGCCATATGGGACCCCACTACGAGCAGTACTTC. Translation gives CASSTSHMGPHYEQYF.

There are many counts of this clonotype. The chain is built from TRBV7-2 and TRBJ2-3, with D perhaps being TRBD1 or TRBD2 (5 bases each). CDR3 size: 13 residues. V lost 5 bases, J lost 3 bases, and 9 bases lay in between. CDR1 is SGHTA, CDR2 FQGNSA, per germline. The CDR3 is CASSRDRTDTQYF. CDR3 in DNA: TGTGCCAGCAGCCGGGACCGAACAGATACGCAGTATTTT.

This clonotype was found once. The gene calls are TRBV28 and TRBJ1-2, with 8 bases identical to TRBD1. Germline trimming cut 3 bases from V and 8 bases from J; bases unmatched to any gene: 5. There are 13 residues in the CDR3. Germline V CDR1 and CDR2: MDHEN, SYDVKM. The CDR3, as DNA: TGTGCCAGCAGTTTTCGGACAGGGAAGGGCTACACCTTC. This gives the protein CASSFRTGKGYTF.

In this sample, this clonotype turned up a few times. The rearrangement joins TRBV29-1 to TRBJ1-5, with TRBD1 identical over 7 bases. Germline lookup yields CDR1 SQVTM and CDR2 ANQGSEA. The CDR3 sequence is 16 residues long. V shed 1 base and J 1 base; nucleotides not matched to a gene: 7. CDR3 residues: CSVEVGGRGSNQPQHF. The CDR3 coding sequence is TGCAGCGTTGAAGTTGGGGGCAGGGGGAGCAATCAGCCCCAGCATTTT.